This T cell receptor beta chain comes out of a study of T cell responses to AZD1222 COVID-19 vaccine. Study-level information: Second-dose groups at about 4 or about 12 weeks were pooled.

Generated by immunoSEQ multiplex PCR, the TCRdb table keeps only in-frame clones and is missing some. Of 60,000 or so clones in the sample, approximately 82% were seen once. This receptor was obtained from an adult in good health. The sample was peripheral blood, taken on day 0 of AZD1222 vaccination.

The CDR3 protein is CASSLNSFGNTGELFF. DNA for the CDR3: TGTGCCAGCAGCTTAAACTCCTTCGGCAACACCGGGGAGCTGTTTTTT. The gene calls are TRBV5-4 and TRBJ2-2; D gene uncertain. The V end lost 2 bases, the J end lost 2 bases, and 13 bases lay between the germline ends. This CDR3 spans 16 amino acids. Germline CDR1 is SGHNT and CDR2 is YYREEE (reference sequence).